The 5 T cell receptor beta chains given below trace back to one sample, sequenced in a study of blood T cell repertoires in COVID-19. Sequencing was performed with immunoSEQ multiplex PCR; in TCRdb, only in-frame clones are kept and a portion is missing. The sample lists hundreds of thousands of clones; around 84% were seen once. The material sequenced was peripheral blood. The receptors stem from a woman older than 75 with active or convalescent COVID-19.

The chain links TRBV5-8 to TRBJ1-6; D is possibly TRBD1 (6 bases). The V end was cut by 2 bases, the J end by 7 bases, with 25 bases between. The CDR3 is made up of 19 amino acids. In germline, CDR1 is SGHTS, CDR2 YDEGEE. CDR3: CASSFQTGSGRFGNSPLHF. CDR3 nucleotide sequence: TGTGCCAGCAGCTTTCAGACAGGCTCCGGGCGCTTCGGGAATTCACCCCTCCACTTT.

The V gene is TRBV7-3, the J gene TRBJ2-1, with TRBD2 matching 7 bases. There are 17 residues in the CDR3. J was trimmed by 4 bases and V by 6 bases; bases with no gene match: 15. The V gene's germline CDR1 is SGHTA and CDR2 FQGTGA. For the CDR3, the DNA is TGTGCCAGCAGTCCCTTAAGGGCGGGAGCGCGGTACAATGAGCAGTTCTTC. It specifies CASSPLRAGARYNEQFF.

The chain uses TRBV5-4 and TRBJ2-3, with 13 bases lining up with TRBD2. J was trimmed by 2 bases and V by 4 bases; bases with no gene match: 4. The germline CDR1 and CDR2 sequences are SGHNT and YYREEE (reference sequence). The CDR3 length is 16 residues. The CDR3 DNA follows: TGTGCCAGCAGCACCGGGACTAGCGGGAACACAGATACGCAGTATTTT. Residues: CASSTGTSGNTDTQYF.

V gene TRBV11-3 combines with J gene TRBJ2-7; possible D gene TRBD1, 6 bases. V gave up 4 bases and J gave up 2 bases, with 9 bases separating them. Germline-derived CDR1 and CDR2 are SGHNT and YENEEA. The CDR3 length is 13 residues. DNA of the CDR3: TGTGCCAGCAGCTCTGGACAGCCCTACGAGCAGTACTTC. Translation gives CASSSGQPYEQYF. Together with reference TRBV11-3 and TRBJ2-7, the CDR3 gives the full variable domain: EAGVVQSPRYKIIEKKQPVAFWCNPISGHNTLYWYLQNLGQGPELLIRYENEEAVDDSQLPKDRFSAERLKGVDSTLKIQPAELGDSAVYLCASSSGQPYEQYFGPGTRLTVT.

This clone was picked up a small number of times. The chain's CDR3 is CASSYTYSGVSQPQHF. The DNA of the CDR3 is TGTGCCAGCAGTTACACATATAGCGGGGTGTCTCAGCCCCAGCATTTT. The V gene is TRBV6-2 or TRBV6-3, the J gene TRBJ1-5, with D unclear. The CDR3 extends over 16 amino acids. Germline V gene lookup returns CDR1 MNHEY and CDR2 SVGEGT. V lost 2 bases and J 6 bases, leaving 17 bases between the germline ends.